What follows describes a single T cell receptor (beta chain). What it binds is unknown. The data originate from a study of identifying expanded T cells in peripheral blood. Overall study results and limits: About 1.2 clones differed between technical replicates, versus about 15 and 19 over time.

V was shortened by 2 bases and J by 8 bases, with 12 bases between the two germline ends. The CDR3 extends over 13 amino acids. Germline-derived CDR1 and CDR2 are KGHSH and LQKENI. Profiling relied on immunoSEQ multiplex PCR, and the TCRdb table lists in-frame clones only, not all of them. The top ten hold over 15% of the sample, which has 60,000 to 70,000 clones, roughly four fifths seen once. Sequences were obtained from blood. V usage is TRBV18 and J usage is TRBJ1-1; the D gene is possibly TRBD1 (6 bases). The sequence was collected from a person aged 18 to 70 in good health. The DNA of the CDR3 is TGTGCCAGCTCACCATACTCTACAGGGGAAGCTTTCTTT. As protein: CASSPYSTGEAFF.